This passage covers 2 T cell receptor beta chains from one sample sequenced in a study of control samples from healthy donors and cancer patients. Some clones are missing from TCRdb's copy, which holds only in-frame ones; the method was immunoSEQ multiplex PCR. The sample has about 120,000 clones; 88% are singletons. Specimen: blood. These receptor sequences come from a man between 35 and 55 years old in good health.

CDR3 nucleotide sequence: TGTGCCAGCAGTTCCCCGACCCCGGACAGGCTAGCCAAAAACATTCAGTACTTC. Residues: CASSSPTPDRLAKNIQYF. The chain recombines TRBV28 with TRBJ2-4, with 7 bases aligning to TRBD1. With V trimmed by 4 bases and J by 0 bases, 12 bases remained unmatched. The CDR3 is 18 residues long. The germline V gene encodes CDR1 MDHEN and CDR2 SYDVKM.

The genes are TRBV29-1 and TRBJ2-5, with TRBD2 identical over 15 bases. With V trimmed by 5 bases and J by 2 bases, 3 bases remained unmatched. The CDR3 covers 15 residues. CDR1 and CDR2 (germline): SQVTM, ANQGSEA. CDR3 protein: CSVRGLAGGQETQYF. The CDR3 DNA reads as TGCAGCGTTCGCGGACTAGCGGGGGGGCAAGAGACCCAGTACTTC.